This entry lists 20 T cell receptor beta chains sequenced from one sample in a study of Ad26.COV2.S vaccination and SARS-CoV-2 variants. Treatment described: around 19 received Ad26.COV2.S at low or high dose, single or two shots; about 5 received placebo; per-sample allocation not given. Repertoires come from day 63 after the first vaccine or placebo injection. Sequencing used immunoSEQ multiplex PCR; TCRdb keeps in-frame clones, though not all of them. The table has 440,000 or so clones, about 90% seen once. The sequencing used peripheral blood, collected in a trial of Ad26.COV2.S vaccine versus placebo. These receptors were collected from a person between 18 and 59 years old who received the Ad26.COV2.S COVID-19 vaccine or a placebo.

This rearrangement joins TRBV7-8 to TRBJ2-3; D gene ambiguous. Germline values: CDR1 SGHVS, CDR2 FQNEAQ. With 5 bases removed from V and 1 base from J, the gap between germline ends came to 7 bases. The CDR3 extends over 13 amino acids. The CDR3 DNA reads TGTGCCAGCAGCCACCCCGGCACAGATACGCAGTATTTT. This gives the protein CASSHPGTDTQYF.

The chain recombines TRBV18 with TRBJ2-3, with 7 bases lining up with TRBD2. The CDR3 sequence is 15 residues long. The V segment lost 3 bases and the J segment 6 bases; nucleotides outside the gene matches: 9. Germline loops: CDR1 KGHSH, CDR2 LQKENI. The CDR3 is CASSPRTSFEDTQYF. The CDR3 coding sequence is TGTGCCAGCTCACCCCGGACTAGTTTTGAGGATACGCAGTATTTT.

The V call is TRBV4-3, the J call TRBJ1-3; D remains unclear. The CDR3 runs to 15 residues. Per the germline V gene, CDR1 is LGHNA and CDR2 is YSLEER. Trimming removed 0 bases at V and 4 bases at J, with 10 bases between. The CDR3 DNA follows: TGCGCCAGCAGCCAAGACTCGTCGGGGGGAAACACCATATATTTT. It translates to CASSQDSSGGNTIYF.

J is TRBJ1-2 and V is TRBV28, with a tentative D call TRBD1 (5 bases). This CDR3 spans 14 amino acids. Germline CDR1 and CDR2: MDHEN and SYDVKM. Trimming took off 5 bases at V and 4 bases at J, with 14 bases between the two ends. CDR3 coding DNA: TGTGCCAGCAGTGCAGGGTTGGATCGCTATGGCTACACCTTC. It yields the protein CASSAGLDRYGYTF.

The DNA for the CDR3 is TGTGCCAGCACCCCGGTTTCGGGGGTTGGCCAAGAGACCCAGTACTTC. Its translation: CASTPVSGVGQETQYF. The rearrangement links TRBV7-2 to TRBJ2-5; D perhaps matches TRBD2 (6 bases). CDR3 length: 16 amino acids. V lost 7 bases and J lost 1, with 19 bases in between. Germline lookup yields CDR1 SGHTA and CDR2 FQGNSA.

The V gene is TRBV29-1, the J gene TRBJ1-4; TRBD1 matches 7 bases. CDR1 and CDR2 from the germline V gene are SQVTM and ANQGSEA. The CDR3 is made up of 13 amino acids. V lost 7 bases, J lost 6 bases, and 8 bases stayed unmatched. The CDR3 nucleotides are TGCAGCGCCACCCGGGACAGCGATGAAAAACTGTTTTTT. Its protein product is CSATRDSDEKLFF.

V and J are TRBV28 and TRBJ2-1; a possible D gene is TRBD1 (5 bases). Germline V gene lookup returns CDR1 MDHEN and CDR2 SYDVKM. This CDR3 has 11 amino acids. V gave up 6 bases and J gave up 5 bases, with 5 bases separating them. The DNA of the CDR3 is TGTGCCAGCAGAGGGGACAATGAGCAGTTCTTC. Translation: CASRGDNEQFF.

This clone was recorded only once. This sequence joins TRBV6-2 or TRBV6-3 and TRBJ2-1, with 9 bases matching TRBD1. Germline lookup yields CDR1 MNHEY and CDR2 SVGEGT. V gave up 0 bases and J gave up 4 bases; unmatched junction bases: 7. The length of the CDR3 is 17 residues. The CDR3 sequence is CASSYSLEGQGYNEQFF. The CDR3 DNA follows: TGTGCCAGCAGTTACTCGCTCGAGGGACAGGGATACAATGAGCAGTTCTTC.

The chain joins TRBV14 to TRBJ2-1, with D possibly TRBD1 on 6 matching bases. Germline lookup yields CDR1 SGHDN and CDR2 FVKESK. The CDR3 is 17 amino acids. Trimming pared 3 bases from V and 0 bases from J, leaving 15 bases between. CDR3 DNA: TGTGCCAGCAGCCACACGCTAGGACAGAGCTCCTACAATGAGCAGTTCTTC. Protein: CASSHTLGQSSYNEQFF.

The rearrangement uses TRBV7-9 and TRBJ2-7; 8 nucleotides line up with TRBD1. The CDR3 sequence is 15 residues long. After removal of 6 bases from V and 2 bases from J, the junction contained 9 bases not matched to a gene. Germline CDR1 is SEHNR and CDR2 is FQNEAQ (reference sequence). The CDR3 nucleotides are TGTGCCAGCAGTCCGGGACAGGTAACGACCTACGAGCAGTACTTC. It specifies CASSPGQVTTYEQYF. Together with reference TRBV7-9 and TRBJ2-7, the CDR3 gives the full variable domain: DTGVSQNPRHKITKRGQNVTFRCDPISEHNRLYWYRQTLGQGPEFLTYFQNEAQLEKSRLLSDRFSAERPKGSFSTLEIQRTEQGDSAMYLCASSPGQVTTYEQYFGPGTRLTVT.

The chain combines TRBV29-1 with TRBJ2-3; D unclear. Trimming removed 4 bases at V and 2 bases at J, with 7 bases between. Germline CDR1 reads SQVTM; CDR2 reads ANQGSEA. The CDR3 covers 12 residues. CDR3 in DNA: TGCAGCGTTGGAATGACCACAGATACGCAGTATTTT. This encodes CSVGMTTDTQYF.

The V call is TRBV15, the J call TRBJ2-7; 7 nucleotides align to TRBD1. The CDR3 is made up of 17 amino acids. Germline lookup yields CDR1 LNHNV and CDR2 YYDKDF (reference sequence). Unmatched junction bases numbered 12, after V lost 2 bases and J lost 2 bases. CDR3 nucleotides: TGTGCCACCAGCAGACCCCCCCCGGGACAGCATACCTACGAGCAGTACTTC. Protein sequence: CATSRPPPGQHTYEQYF.

The J gene is TRBJ2-7, the V gene TRBV27; the D gene is possibly TRBD1 (5 bases). V lost 3 bases to trimming and J lost 3 bases, with 9 bases between them. The CDR3 contains 13 residues. Germline CDR1 is MNHEY and CDR2 is SMNVEV (reference sequence). CDR3 DNA sequence: TGTGCCAGCAGTTTGAGACAGTACTACGAGCAGTACTTC. Translation: CASSLRQYYEQYF.

There are a few counts of this clone. V is TRBV7-3 and J is TRBJ2-7; 8 bases are a match to TRBD1. J was trimmed by 5 bases and V by 1 base; bases with no gene match: 13. Germline V gene sequence: CDR1 SGHTA, CDR2 FQGTGA. The CDR3 totals 17 residues. CDR3 in amino acids: CASSLNRAGQGGNEQYF. The CDR3, as DNA: TGTGCCAGCAGCTTAAACCGCGCAGGACAGGGAGGTAACGAGCAGTACTTC.

V usage is TRBV28 and J usage is TRBJ1-1; D might be TRBD1 (5 bases). The V end lost 2 bases, the J end lost 6 bases, and 10 bases lay between the germline ends. The CDR3 runs 13 residues. Germline V gives CDR1 MDHEN, CDR2 SYDVKM. CDR3 DNA: TGTGCCAGCAGTTTAGTCAGGGCATCTGAAGCTTTCTTT. It is translated as CASSLVRASEAFF.

V is TRBV3-1 (or the pseudogene TRBV3-2) and J is TRBJ2-1; no firm D call. CDR3 length: 16 amino acids. Germline V lookup: CDR1 LGHDT, CDR2 YNNKEL (reference sequence). Trimming pared 0 bases from V and 5 bases from J, leaving 14 bases between. The CDR3 sequence is CASSQDRTPINNEQFF. The CDR3 region has the DNA TGTGCCAGCAGCCAAGATAGGACGCCGATCAACAATGAGCAGTTCTTC.

CDR3 loop: CASSIAGLAPNEQFF. For the CDR3, the DNA is TGTGCCAGTAGTATAGCGGGACTAGCCCCCAATGAGCAGTTCTTC. This chain uses TRBV19 with TRBJ2-1, with 9 bases matching TRBD2. The trim removed 1 base at V and 6 bases at J, leaving 4 bases unmatched. Germline V gene data show CDR1 as LNHDA and CDR2 as SQIVND (reference sequence). The CDR3 sequence is 15 residues long.

The V and J genes are TRBV27 and TRBJ1-6; 7 bases fit TRBD1. Unmatched junction bases numbered 9, after V lost 3 bases and J lost 4 bases. The CDR3 has 17 residues. Germline V gene lookup returns CDR1 MNHEY and CDR2 SMNVEV (reference sequence). The CDR3 nucleotides are TGTGCCAGCAGTTTGACAGGGCTTGTAGGGTATAATTCACCCCTCCACTTT. As protein: CASSLTGLVGYNSPLHF.

V usage is TRBV28 and J usage is TRBJ2-3, with 11 nucleotides matching TRBD2. This CDR3 is 15 amino acids long. After removal of 6 bases from V and 1 base from J, the junction contained 3 bases not matched to a gene. From germline, CDR1 is MDHEN and CDR2 SYDVKM. The CDR3 region is CASSISGRGTDTQYF. CDR3 nucleotides: TGTGCCAGCAGCATTAGCGGGAGGGGCACAGATACGCAGTATTTT.

The CDR3 region is CASSTGSIYRNEQFF. CDR3 DNA sequence: TGTGCCAGCAGCACCGGGTCTATCTACCGGAATGAGCAGTTCTTC. The rearrangement joins TRBV7-8 to TRBJ2-1; D ambiguous. The CDR3 has 15 residues. Germline V gene sequence: CDR1 SGHVS, CDR2 FQNEAQ. Trimming took off 5 bases at V and 7 bases at J, with 18 bases between the two ends.